A single sample is the source of the 14 T cell receptor beta chains below, sequenced in a study of CD8+ T cells in alopecia areata. The sequencing template was cDNA reverse transcribed from extracted RNA. The repertoire was sequenced with immunoSEQ multiplex PCR; TCRdb's copy has only in-frame clones and lacks some. The data show roughly 97,000 clones, about 40% seen once. Sequenced input: CD4+ T cells sorted from blood. The receptors originated from a human donor with alopecia areata.

The chain has TRBV29-1 and TRBJ2-5, with D possibly matching TRBD1 (5 bases). The germline V and J ends were trimmed by 8 bases and 5 bases, with 18 bases remaining between them. Germline-derived CDR1 and CDR2 are SQVTM and ANQGSEA. This CDR3 has 13 residues. The CDR3 DNA follows: TGCAGCACAAGGGGTCTCCCCGGGGAGACCCAGTACTTC. The encoded protein is CSTRGLPGETQYF. Full variable domain (rest looked up from reference TRBV29-1 and TRBJ2-5): SAVISQKPSRDICQRGTSLTIQCQVDSQVTMMFWYRQQPGQSLTLIATANQGSEATYESGFVIDKFPISRPNLTFSTLTVSNMSPEDSSIYLCSTRGLPGETQYFGPGTRLLVL.

There are a few counts of this clone. The chain recombines TRBV5-1 with TRBJ2-3; D may be TRBD1 or TRBD2 (6 bases each). CDR1 is SGHRS and CDR2 is YFSETQ in the germline V gene. V lost 0 bases to trimming and J lost 4 bases, with 12 bases between them. The CDR3 consists of 15 residues. The CDR3 protein is CASSLERGAADTQYF. In DNA form, the CDR3 reads TGCGCCAGCAGCTTGGAGAGGGGGGCCGCAGATACGCAGTATTTT.

The gene calls are TRBV7-9 and TRBJ2-7; D not resolved. V lost 0 bases, J lost 2 bases, and 5 bases lay in between. CDR3 length: 13 residues. Germline CDR1 and CDR2: SEHNR and FQNEAQ (reference sequence). CDR3 DNA: TGTGCCAGCAGCTTAGCGGGGACCTACGAGCAGTACTTC. Translated, it gives CASSLAGTYEQYF.

This clone showed up just once. The genes are TRBV29-1 and TRBJ2-2; D perhaps matches TRBD1 (5 bases). The CDR3 covers 14 residues. Germline V gene lookup returns CDR1 SQVTM and CDR2 ANQGSEA. The V end lost 4 bases, the J end lost 3 bases, and 12 bases lay between the germline ends. CDR3 nucleotide sequence: TGCAGCGTTGTAGGGGTATCTGACACCGGGGAGCTGTTTTTT. This encodes CSVVGVSDTGELFF.

This chain links TRBV30 with TRBJ1-2, with 7 bases aligning to TRBD1. This CDR3 contains 13 residues. V lost 1 base and J lost 3; bases outside the gene matches: 2. The germline CDR1 and CDR2 sequences are GTSNPN and SVGIG (reference sequence). CDR3 in amino acids: CAWSEGADYGYTF. In DNA form, the CDR3 reads TGTGCCTGGAGTGAGGGGGCCGACTATGGCTACACCTTC.

This clone was seen only once. The V and J genes are TRBV5-1 and TRBJ2-1; D may correspond to TRBD1 or TRBD2 (5 bases each). Per the germline V gene, CDR1 is SGHRS and CDR2 is YFSETQ. Trimming took off 0 bases at V and 9 bases at J, with 7 bases between the two ends. There are 12 residues in the CDR3. DNA of the CDR3: TGCGCCAGCAGCTTGGCAGGGACTGAGCAGTTCTTC. Translating it yields CASSLAGTEQFF.

The chain recombines TRBV6-6 with TRBJ2-1; D perhaps matches TRBD2 (6 bases). The CDR3 consists of 13 residues. With 6 bases removed from V and 7 bases from J, the gap between germline ends came to 13 bases. Looked up from germline, CDR1 is MNHNY and CDR2 is SVGAGI (reference sequence). The CDR3: CASRASVGNEQFF. As DNA, the CDR3 is TGTGCCAGCAGGGCTAGCGTGGGGAATGAGCAGTTCTTC.

J is TRBJ2-3 and V is TRBV30, with D possibly matching TRBD1 (6 bases). Trimming shortened V by 3 bases and J by 3 bases, and 10 bases separated the two germline ends. Germline values: CDR1 GTSNPN, CDR2 SVGIG (reference sequence). The CDR3 has 13 amino acids. The CDR3: CAWRTRGTDTQYF. The DNA for the CDR3 is TGTGCCTGGAGGACGAGGGGGACAGATACGCAGTATTTT.

This chain uses TRBV27 with TRBJ1-2; D ambiguous. Germline V gene lookup returns CDR1 MNHEY and CDR2 SMNVEV (reference sequence). CDR3 length: 15 residues. Trimming stripped 0 bases from V and 2 bases from J, with 10 bases between. DNA of the CDR3: TGTGCCAGCAGTTTATCGTTGCACAAGAACTATGGCTACACCTTC. Translation gives CASSLSLHKNYGYTF.

This clone has a handful of counts. This rearrangement joins TRBV5-4 to TRBJ1-4; tentative D call: TRBD1 (5 bases). Deletions cut 3 bases from V and 0 bases from J, with 6 bases between. This CDR3 is 14 amino acids long. The V gene's germline CDR1 is SGHNT and CDR2 YYREEE (reference sequence). CDR3 in amino acids: CASSWGATNEKLFF. Here the CDR3 DNA reads TGTGCCAGCAGCTGGGGGGCAACTAATGAAAAACTGTTTTTT.

The chain carries TRBV29-1 and TRBJ2-1, with TRBD2 matching over 13 bases. Trimming took 1 base from V and 5 from J; bases not matched to a gene: 8. The germline V gene encodes CDR1 SQVTM and CDR2 ANQGSEA. The CDR3 consists of 17 residues. This chain's CDR3 is CSVEVRPGTSGNNEQFF. As DNA, the CDR3 is TGCAGCGTTGAAGTACGCCCGGGGACTAGCGGGAACAATGAGCAGTTCTTC.

The chain links TRBV15 to TRBJ2-6; D unresolved. The germline V gene encodes CDR1 LNHNV and CDR2 YYDKDF (reference sequence). CDR3 size: 14 residues. With 0 bases removed from V and 9 bases from J, the gap between germline ends came to 9 bases. The CDR3, as DNA: TGTGCCACCAGCAGAGATATCGGTTACAACGTCCTGACTTTC. Protein product: CATSRDIGYNVLTF.

V and J are TRBV27 and TRBJ1-5, with D maybe TRBD1 (6 bases). From germline, CDR1 is MNHEY and CDR2 SMNVEV (reference sequence). The ends were cut back, 3 bases at V and 7 bases at J, with 10 bases in the middle. This CDR3 comprises 13 residues. The CDR3 region has the DNA TGTGCCAGCAGTTTCAGGGGCCAGCAGCCCCAGCATTTT. Its translation is CASSFRGQQPQHF.

The genes are TRBV25-1 and TRBJ2-3; tentative D call: TRBD2 (6 bases). V was shortened by 3 bases and J by 3 bases, with 16 bases between the two germline ends. CDR3 length: 16 amino acids. Germline assignment: CDR1 MGHDK and CDR2 SYGVNS. The CDR3: CASSELGLSKTDTQYF. CDR3 nucleotides: TGTGCCAGCAGTGAGCTCGGACTATCGAAGACAGATACGCAGTATTTT.